This TCR beta chain originates from a study of identical twins. Study results and limitations: Twins' excess sharing was less marked for out-of-frame beta sequences.

A template switching step contributed a universal primer site, while unique molecular identifiers were present in the cDNA. TCRdb re-analysed the 5' RACE reads in MiXCR, keeping a single row per CDR3 protein. The data contain around 340,000 distinct CDR3 sequences, roughly 12% of them singletons. This clonotype was counted many times. Its antigen is not known. These sequences were also reported in another study, on yellow fever vaccine responses in identical twins.

This receptor was identified in a woman aged 18-30 years in good health. Material: CD8+ T cells sorted from blood.

The CDR3 spells CSVIGLAGNYNEQFF. The CDR3 nucleotides read TGCAGCGTTATCGGGCTAGCGGGGAACTACAATGAGCAGTTCTTC. The rearrangement uses TRBV29-1 and TRBJ2-1; 9 bases are a match to TRBD2. Germline assignment: CDR1 SQVTM and CDR2 ANQGSEA. The CDR3 sequence is 15 residues long. Germline trimming cut 5 bases from V and 3 bases from J; bases unmatched to any gene: 8.